This entry lists 7 T cell receptor beta chains sequenced from one sample in a study of blood T cell repertoires in COVID-19. The assay was immunoSEQ multiplex PCR, and TCRdb's table has in-frame clones only and misses some. The sample has about 350,000 clones, roughly 89% seen once. Sequenced material: peripheral blood. The receptors come from a woman aged 55-69 years with COVID-19, enrolled during active disease.

This clone showed up just once. The chain has TRBV2 and TRBJ2-5; TRBD2 matches 8 bases. Per the germline V gene, CDR1 is SNHLY and CDR2 is FYNNEI. CDR3 length: 13 residues. Trimming cost V 6 bases and J 5 bases; bases outside gene matches: 5. The CDR3 protein is CASRGTSFETQYF. CDR3 coding DNA: TGTGCCAGCAGAGGGACTAGTTTCGAGACCCAGTACTTC.

This clone has more than one count but fewer than ten. V is TRBV3-1 (or the pseudogene TRBV3-2) and J is TRBJ2-1, with D uncertain. Between the trimmed V and J ends, which lost 2 bases and 9 bases, there was a span of 8 bases. The CDR3 is made up of 12 amino acids. Germline V gene lookup returns CDR1 LGHDT and CDR2 YNNKEL (reference sequence). CDR3 protein: CASSQTDTEQFF. The CDR3 coding sequence is TGTGCCAGCAGCCAAACAGATACTGAGCAGTTCTTC.

This clone was found once. CDR3 amino acids: CASSPILVSPLHF. The CDR3 DNA follows: TGCGCCAGCAGCCCCATACTGGTATCACCCCTCCACTTT. The chain joins TRBV4-1 to TRBJ1-6, with unresolved D. The CDR3 totals 13 residues. The germline gives CDR1 MGHRA, CDR2 YSYEKL. Between the trimmed V and J ends, which lost 4 bases and 10 bases, there was a span of 11 bases.

The chain employs TRBV5-4 and TRBJ1-2; D perhaps matches TRBD1 (5 bases). CDR3 length equals 15 residues. Germline CDR1 reads SGHNT; CDR2 reads YYREEE (reference sequence). With 6 bases removed from V and 4 bases from J, the gap between germline ends came to 19 bases. CDR3 sequence (DNA): TGTGCCAGCACCCCTGGGGAGGGGTTGACCTATGGCTACACCTTC. As protein: CASTPGEGLTYGYTF.

V is TRBV27 and J is TRBJ1-2; 9 nucleotides match TRBD1. The CDR3 spans 15 residues. CDR1 and CDR2 from the germline V gene are MNHEY and SMNVEV (reference sequence). V gave up 5 bases and J gave up 2 bases; unmatched junction bases: 6. The CDR3 region has the DNA TGTGCCAGCAGTCCCCGGGACAGGGTCAACTATGGCTACACCTTC. It translates to CASSPRDRVNYGYTF.

The gene calls are TRBV11-2 and TRBJ1-3; no reliable D call. Trimming took off 1 base at V and 0 bases at J, with 7 bases between the two ends. There are 15 residues in the CDR3. Germline V gene data show CDR1 as SGHAT and CDR2 as FQNNGV. The CDR3 nucleotides read TGTGCCAGCAGCTTAGTTCCAGTCTCTGGAAACACCATATATTTT. This codes for CASSLVPVSGNTIYF.

This sequence joins TRBV6-2 or TRBV6-3 and TRBJ1-4; 7 bases agree with TRBD1. There are 15 residues in the CDR3. The V gene's germline CDR1 is MNHEY and CDR2 SVGEGT. The trim removed 4 bases at V and 4 bases at J, leaving 6 bases unmatched. This CDR3 is CASSLGQLHNEKLFF. The CDR3 nucleotides read TGTGCCAGCAGTTTGGGACAGCTTCATAATGAAAAACTGTTTTTT.